This TCR beta chain was sequenced in a study of post-analysis software for immune sequencing data. Findings and limits, study-wide: In patients, TRBV5-6, TRBV5-1 and TRBV20-1 belonged to 4 or 5 TRBV segments found more frequently than in controls.

Trimming removed 5 bases from V and 7 bases from J, with 12 bases in between. This CDR3 region has 13 residues. As concerns this clonotype: Its antigen is unknown.

Sequencing libraries made from TCR beta cDNA carried unique molecular identifiers. TCRdb analysed the PCR reads with MiXCR anew, one entry per CDR3 protein. The sample lists roughly 800,000 distinct CDR3 sequences, around 45% occurring once. Sequencing was performed on blood. The origin of this receptor is a girl aged 10 to 17 with multiple sclerosis. V usage is TRBV12-3 or TRBV12-4 and J usage is TRBJ2-1; D ambiguous. Here the CDR3 reads CASSGVASNEQFF. The CDR3 DNA sequence: TGTGCCAGCAGTGGGGTAGCCAGTAATGAGCAGTTCTTC.